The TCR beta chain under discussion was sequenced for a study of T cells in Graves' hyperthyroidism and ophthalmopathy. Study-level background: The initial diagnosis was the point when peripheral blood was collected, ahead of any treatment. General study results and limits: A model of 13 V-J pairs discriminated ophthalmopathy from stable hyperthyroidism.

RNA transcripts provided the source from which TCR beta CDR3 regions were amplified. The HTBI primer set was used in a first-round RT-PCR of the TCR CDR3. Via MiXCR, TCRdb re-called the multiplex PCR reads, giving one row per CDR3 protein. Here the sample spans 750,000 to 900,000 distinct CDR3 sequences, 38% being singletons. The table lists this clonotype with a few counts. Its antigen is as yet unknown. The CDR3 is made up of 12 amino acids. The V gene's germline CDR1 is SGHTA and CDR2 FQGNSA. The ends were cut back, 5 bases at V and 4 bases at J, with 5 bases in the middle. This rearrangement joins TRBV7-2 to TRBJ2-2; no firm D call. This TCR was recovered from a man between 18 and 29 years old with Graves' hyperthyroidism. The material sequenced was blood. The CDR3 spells CASSTITGELFF. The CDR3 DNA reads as TGTGCCAGCAGCACGATCACCGGGGAGCTGTTTTTT.